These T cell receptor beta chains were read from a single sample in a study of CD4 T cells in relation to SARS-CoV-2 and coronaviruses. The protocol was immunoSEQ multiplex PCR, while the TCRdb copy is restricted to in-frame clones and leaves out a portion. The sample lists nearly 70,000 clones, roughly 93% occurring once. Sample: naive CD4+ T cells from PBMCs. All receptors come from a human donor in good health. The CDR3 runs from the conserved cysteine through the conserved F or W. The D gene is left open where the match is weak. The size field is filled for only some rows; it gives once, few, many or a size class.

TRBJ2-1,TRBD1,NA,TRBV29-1,TGCAGCGTCAGCGTTAACCCCGGGACAGTGAGCTCCTACAATGAGCAGTTCTTC,CSVSVNPGTVSSYNEQFF
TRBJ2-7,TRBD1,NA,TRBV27,TGTGCCAGCAGTTTTTGGACAGGGGGGTCCTACGAGCAGTACTTC,CASSFWTGGSYEQYF
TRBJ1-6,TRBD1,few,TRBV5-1,TGCGCCAGCAGCTTGCCGGGGACAGGGGGTAATTCACCCCTCCACTTT,CASSLPGTGGNSPLHF
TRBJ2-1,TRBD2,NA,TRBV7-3,TGTGCCAGCAGCTTAAAGCCCACTAGCGGGAACGATGAGCAGTTCTTC,CASSLKPTSGNDEQFF
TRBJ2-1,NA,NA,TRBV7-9,TGTGCCAGCAGCCTAATGGTGGATTTTGAGCAGTTCTTC,CASSLMVDFEQFF
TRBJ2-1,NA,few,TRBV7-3,TGTGCCAGCAGCTTAACCCAGTACAATGAGCAGTTCTTC,CASSLTQYNEQFF
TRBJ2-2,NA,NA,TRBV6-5,TGTGCCAGCAGTTTGGGCAGACGTAACGGGGAGCTGTTTTTT,CASSLGRRNGELFF
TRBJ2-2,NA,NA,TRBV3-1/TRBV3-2,TGTGCCAGCAGCCAAACGAGGTACGCGAACACCGGGGAGCTGTTTTTT,CASSQTRYANTGELFF
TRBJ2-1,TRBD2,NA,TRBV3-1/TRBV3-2,TGTGCCAGCAGCCAAGAGACGGGAGGGCCGAATGAGCAGTTCTTC,CASSQETGGPNEQFF
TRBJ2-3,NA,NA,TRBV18,TGTGCCAGCTCACCATCCAGGAGCACAGATACGCAGTATTTT,CASSPSRSTDTQYF
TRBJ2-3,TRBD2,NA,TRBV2,TGTGCCAGCAGTGAAGGACTAGCGGGAGACCTCACAGATACGCAGTATTTT,CASSEGLAGDLTDTQYF
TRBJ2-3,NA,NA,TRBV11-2,TGTGCCAGCAGCTTAGTTGTATCGGGTCCCACAGATACGCAGTATTTT,CASSLVVSGPTDTQYF
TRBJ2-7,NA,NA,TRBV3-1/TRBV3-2,TGTGCCAGCAGCGCGGACTATCTAGTCTACGAGCAGTACTTC,CASSADYLVYEQYF
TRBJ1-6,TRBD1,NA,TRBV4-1,TGCGCCAGCAGCCAACCCCGGGGGGACAGATCACCCCTCCACTTT,CASSQPRGDRSPLHF
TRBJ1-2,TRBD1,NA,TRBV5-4,TGTGCCAGCAGACCCGGGACAGGGTCTCAGTATGGCTACACCTTC,CASRPGTGSQYGYTF
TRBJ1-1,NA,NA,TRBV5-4,TGTGCCAGCAGCTCGCAGGGACCCGGTAGCACTGAAGCTTTCTTT,CASSSQGPGSTEAFF
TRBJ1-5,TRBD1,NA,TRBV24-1,TGTGCCACCAGCAAGACAGGGCGGGGGAATCAGCCCCAGCATTTT,CATSKTGRGNQPQHF
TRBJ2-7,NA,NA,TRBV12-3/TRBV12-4,TGTGCCAGCAGTTTAGTATCGGGGAACGAGCAGTACTTC,CASSLVSGNEQYF
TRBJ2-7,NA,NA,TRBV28,TGTGCCAGCAGCGGCCCCTTAGCGACCTCCTACGAGCAGTACTTC,CASSGPLATSYEQYF
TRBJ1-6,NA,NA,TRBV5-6,TGTGCCAGCAGCCCTAGGTGGGGGGTTGATTCACCCCTCCACTTT,CASSPRWGVDSPLHF
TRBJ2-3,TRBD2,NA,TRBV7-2,TGTGCCAGCAGCTTAGAATCACTAGCGCGGGGGGCCCAGTATTTT,CASSLESLARGAQYF
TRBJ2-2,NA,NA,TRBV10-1,TGCGCCAGCAGTGTTAGTAGGGGATCCGGGGAGCTGTTTTTT,CASSVSRGSGELFF
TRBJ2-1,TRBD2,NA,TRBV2,TGTGCCAGCAGGCCACTAGCGGGGGGTTTCTACAATGAGCAGTTCTTC,CASRPLAGGFYNEQFF
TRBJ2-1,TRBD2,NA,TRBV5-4,TGTGCCAGCAGCCCTAGCGGGGGGGCCTGGGATGAGCAGTTCTTC,CASSPSGGAWDEQFF
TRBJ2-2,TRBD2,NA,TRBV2,TGTGCCAGCAGACTAGCGGGAGGATGGACCGGGGAGCTGTTTTTT,CASRLAGGWTGELFF
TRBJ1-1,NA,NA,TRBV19,TGTGCCAGTAGTATGCAGAGGAACACTGAAGCTTTCTTT,CASSMQRNTEAFF
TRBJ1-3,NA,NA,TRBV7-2,TGTGCCAGCAGCCGGACTGATAGGGCGCACGGAAACACCATATATTTT,CASSRTDRAHGNTIYF
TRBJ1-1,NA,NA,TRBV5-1,TGCGCCAGCAGCTTGGAGGGGGGAAACACTGAAGCTTTCTTT,CASSLEGGNTEAFF
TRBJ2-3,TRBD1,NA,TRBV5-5,TGTGCCAGCAGCACTGGACAGGGGGCCCCAGATACGCAGTATTTT,CASSTGQGAPDTQYF
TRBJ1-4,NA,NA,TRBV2,TGTGCCAGCTTGAAGGAGGGAACTAATGAAAAACTGTTTTTT,CASLKEGTNEKLFF
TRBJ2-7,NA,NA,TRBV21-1,TGTGCCAGCAGCAAAACAGGGGGGTCCTACGAGCAGTACTTC,CASSKTGGSYEQYF
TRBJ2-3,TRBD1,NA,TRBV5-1,TGCGCCAGCAGCTTGCGAGGACAGGGTACCACAGATACGCAGTATTTT,CASSLRGQGTTDTQYF
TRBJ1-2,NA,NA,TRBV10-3,TGTGCCATCCGGGACACTCCTAACTATGGCTACACCTTC,CAIRDTPNYGYTF
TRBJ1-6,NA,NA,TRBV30,TGTGCCTGGATAGGCGGGAGCTCCTATAATTCACCCCTCCACTTT,CAWIGGSSYNSPLHF
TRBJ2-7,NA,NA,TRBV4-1,TGCGCCAGCAGCCAAGACCCAGTAAGTTCCTACGAGCAGTACTTC,CASSQDPVSSYEQYF
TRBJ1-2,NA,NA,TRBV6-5,TGTGCCAGCAGTTACGCTTCCACTGGGCTTGGCTACACCTTC,CASSYASTGLGYTF
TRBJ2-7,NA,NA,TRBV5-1,TGCGCCAGCAGCTTGGGCGGGACTGTCGCGGTCTACGAGCAGTACTTC,CASSLGGTVAVYEQYF
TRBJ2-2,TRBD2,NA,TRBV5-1,TGCGCCAGCAGCTCTACTAGCGGGGGTAACACCGGGGAGCTGTTTTTT,CASSSTSGGNTGELFF
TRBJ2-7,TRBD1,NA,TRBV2,TGTGCCGGTTTCCGGGACAGGGTGACCGAGCAGTACTTC,CAGFRDRVTEQYF
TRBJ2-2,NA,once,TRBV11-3,TGTGCCAGCAGCTTAGCTTCCACCGGGGAGCTGTTTTTT,CASSLASTGELFF
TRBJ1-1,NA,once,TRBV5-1,TGCGCCAGCAGCTTGGATCCGGGAATGAACACTGAAGCTTTCTTT,CASSLDPGMNTEAFF
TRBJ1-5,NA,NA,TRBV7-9,TGTGCCAGCAGCTTCGACACCAATCAGCCCCAGCATTTT,CASSFDTNQPQHF
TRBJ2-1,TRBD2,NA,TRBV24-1,TGTGCCACCAGTGTCTCTAGCGGGGCTTACAATGAGCAGTTCTTC,CATSVSSGAYNEQFF
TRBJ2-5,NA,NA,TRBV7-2,TGTGCCAGCAGCTTAGGACCCGAAGAGACCCAGTACTTC,CASSLGPEETQYF
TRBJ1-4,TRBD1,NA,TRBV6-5,TGTGCCAGCAGCCAGGGGGACGAACTGTTTTTT,CASSQGDELFF
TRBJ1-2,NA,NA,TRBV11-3,TGTGCCAGCAGCCGCGACAGGCCGGGAGAGGGCTACACCTTC,CASSRDRPGEGYTF
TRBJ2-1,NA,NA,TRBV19,TGTGCCAGTAGTTCACCCCTCGGACAGAGCTACAATGAGCAGTTCTTC,CASSSPLGQSYNEQFF
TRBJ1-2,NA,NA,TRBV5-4,TGTGCCAGCAGCTTAGGAGGCGCGGGCCAGGGGTATGGCTACACCTTC,CASSLGGAGQGYGYTF
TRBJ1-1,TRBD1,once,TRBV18,TGTGCCAGCTCACGACAGGGCGTGGACACTGAAGCTTTCTTT,CASSRQGVDTEAFF
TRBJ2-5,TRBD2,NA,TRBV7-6,TGTGCCAGCAGCCTCGGACTAGCGGCGACCCAAGAGACCCAGTACTTC,CASSLGLAATQETQYF